This TCR beta chain was sequenced for a study of T cell repertoires in cytomegalovirus infection. Study results and limitations: HLA-C-restricted TCR beta clonotypes specific for CMV led the ex vivo response.

Germline loops: CDR1 LGHNA, CDR2 YNFKEQ. The CDR3 runs to 16 residues. V was cut by 0 bases and J by 0 bases, with 9 bases left in between. TCRdb itself ran the reads through MiXCR, one entry per CDR3 protein. This table has over 300,000 distinct CDR3 sequences, approximately 9.5% appearing once. This clonotype was found many times. Antigen specificity is unknown. This chain joins TRBV4-2 and TRBJ1-5, with D tentatively TRBD1 (5 bases). The TCR comes from a human donor in good health (CMV status not recorded). Some clones in this sample may be carry-over from other donors' samples. The specimen was PBMCs. Written as DNA, the CDR3 is TGTGCCAGCAGCCAAGACTTGAGGGGTAGCAATCAGCCCCAGCATTTT. Its translation is CASSQDLRGSNQPQHF.